A selection of T cell receptor beta chains follows, all from one sample in a study of cytomegalovirus exposure and HLA in healthy donors. TCRdb keeps only in-frame clones here, not all; method: immunoSEQ multiplex PCR. The sample contains tens of thousands of clones, 75% to 80% of which appear only once. Sequenced input: PBMCs. The receptors were sampled from a woman in her thirties or forties in good health and CMV-seronegative. The CDR3 runs from the conserved cysteine through the conserved F or W. The D gene is left open where the match is weak. Size is omitted from some rows. Given values are once, few, many or a class for expanded clones.

v_gene	len	abundance	j_gene	d_gene	CDR3nt	CDR3aa
TRBV6-1	14	.	TRBJ1-1	.	TGTGCCAGCAGTGACGGTGGGGCGGGGATCGAAGCTTTCTTT	CASSDGGAGIEAFF
TRBV30	16	.	TRBJ1-4	.	TGTGCCTGGAGCTTTGGCCAAGGGGGGGTAGGTGAAAAACTGTTTTTT	CAWSFGQGGVGEKLFF
TRBV4-1	14	.	TRBJ2-7	TRBD1	TGCGCCAGCAGCCATCCCGGGACAGCGGTCGAGCAGTACTTC	CASSHPGTAVEQYF
TRBV5-6	16	.	TRBJ2-2	.	TGTGCCAGCAGCCCAATCCGAACCGGGTACACCGGGGAGCTGTTTTTT	CASSPIRTGYTGELFF
TRBV5-6	17	.	TRBJ2-3	TRBD2	TGTGCCAGCAGCTTGCGAGGCCTAGCGGAGAACACAGATACGCAGTATTTT	CASSLRGLAENTDTQYF
TRBV7-2	12	.	TRBJ2-5	.	TGTGCCAGCAGTTTCACGGGGGAGACCCAGTACTTC	CASSFTGETQYF
TRBV5-1	18	.	TRBJ1-2	TRBD1	TGCGCCAGCAGCTTGGTGTCCCGGACAGGGATTTCTGACGATGGCTACCCCTTC	CASSLVSRTGISDDGYPF
TRBV7-2	16	.	TRBJ2-2	TRBD2	TGTGCCAGCACCCTTACTAGCGGGGCTAACACCGGGGAGCTGTTTTTT	CASTLTSGANTGELFF
TRBV7-3	13	.	TRBJ2-1	.	TGTGCCAGCAGCGTCGGGGTGGAGAATGAGCAGTTCTTC	CASSVGVENEQFF
TRBV5-1	14	.	TRBJ1-1	.	TGCGCCAGCAGCTTGGGTACAGGGAACACTGAAGCTTTCTTT	CASSLGTGNTEAFF
TRBV6-1	13	once	TRBJ1-5	.	TGTGCCAGCAGTGAAGGGGACAATCAGCCCCAGAATTTT	CASSEGDNQPQNF
TRBV6-6	14	.	TRBJ1-6	.	TGTGCCAGCAGACGAGACAGGTATAATTCACCCCTCCACTTT	CASRRDRYNSPLHF
TRBV6-1	15	.	TRBJ1-1	.	TGTGCCAGCAGTGCCGCTGTTGGCGGCCCCTTTGAAGCTTTCTTT	CASSAAVGGPFEAFF
TRBV29-1	13	.	TRBJ2-7	TRBD1	TGCAGCGTTGAAGGACAGGGAACCTACGAGCAGTACTTC	CSVEGQGTYEQYF
TRBV4-3	19	.	TRBJ2-3	TRBD1	TGCGCCAGCAGCCAAGCCTCGGGACAGGGGTCGGGATTCACAGATACGCAGTATTTT	CASSQASGQGSGFTDTQYF
TRBV7-3	12	few	TRBJ2-2	.	TGTGCCAGCAGCCCGGGTTCCGGGGAGCTGTTTTTT	CASSPGSGELFF
TRBV4-3	16	.	TRBJ2-5	TRBD2	TGCGCCAGCAGCCAAGATATGACTAGCGGGGGCCCGACCCAGTACTTC	CASSQDMTSGGPTQYF
TRBV2	14	.	TRBJ1-5	.	TGTGCCAGCAGTGAGACGGCAGGGGAACAGCCCCAGCATTTT	CASSETAGEQPQHF
TRBV19	13	.	TRBJ1-4	TRBD1	TGTGCCAGTCGGGACAGGGGGAGGCGGAAACTGTTTTTT	CASRDRGRRKLFF
TRBV7-2	16	.	TRBJ2-3	TRBD2	TGTGCCAGCAGCTTATTAGCGGGCGTTGGCACAGATACGCAGTATTTT	CASSLLAGVGTDTQYF
TRBV2	16	.	TRBJ2-7	TRBD1	TGTGCCAGCAGGCCCGGGACAGGGAGGATATTAAACGAGCAGTACTTC	CASRPGTGRILNEQYF
TRBV19	17	.	TRBJ1-5	TRBD1	TGTGCCAGTAGCCTCAGGGGACAGGACCTTAGCAATCAGCCCCAGAATTTT	CASSLRGQDLSNQPQNF
TRBV5-6	13	.	TRBJ1-2	TRBD1	TGTGCCAGCAGCAAACAGGGGAACTATGGCTACACCTTC	CASSKQGNYGYTF
TRBV6-6	14	.	TRBJ1-1	.	TGTGCCAGCAGTCTATCTACAGAGAACACTGAAGCTTTCTTT	CASSLSTENTEAFF
TRBV30	16	.	TRBJ1-5	.	TGTGCCTGGAGTGTCTGGAGCCAGTATAGCAATCAGCCCCAGAATTTT	CAWSVWSQYSNQPQNF
TRBV4-3	16	.	TRBJ2-3	TRBD2	TGCGCCAGCAGCCAACGTAGCGGGGGAGTTACAGATACGCAGTATTTT	CASSQRSGGVTDTQYF
TRBV30	13	.	TRBJ2-3	TRBD2	TGTGCCAGCCTAGCGGCTAACACAGATACGCAGTATTTT	CASLAANTDTQYF
TRBV19	14	.	TRBJ2-7	.	TGTGCCAGTAGTATACGGACATTGACCTACGAGCAGTACTTC	CASSIRTLTYEQYF
TRBV30	14	once	TRBJ2-7	TRBD1	TGTGCCTGGAGTGGTGGGACAGGGGGCTTCGAGCAGTACTTC	CAWSGGTGGFEQYF
TRBV5-1	13	few	TRBJ1-2	TRBD1	TGCGCCAGCAGCATGGGACAGTTCTATGGCTACACCTTC	CASSMGQFYGYTF
TRBV7-9	12	.	TRBJ1-2	.	TGTGCCAGCAGCTGGGACACCTATGGCTACACCTTC	CASSWDTYGYTF
TRBV9	14	.	TRBJ1-6	TRBD1	TGTGCCAGCAGCAAGACAGGGTTTAATTCACCCCTCCACTTT	CASSKTGFNSPLHF
TRBV28	14	.	TRBJ2-5	.	TGTGCCAGCAGTTTAGTACACCTGCAAGAGACCCAGTACTTC	CASSLVHLQETQYF
TRBV6-6	14	few	TRBJ1-2	.	TGTGCCAGCACTTCAGGGGAATCTAACTATGGCTACACCTTC	CASTSGESNYGYTF
TRBV4-3	13	once	TRBJ1-5	.	TGCGCCAGCAGCCAATCCGATAGTCAGCCCCAGCATTTT	CASSQSDSQPQHF
TRBV7-9	14	few	TRBJ1-5	.	TGTGCCAGCAGCGAGAGTGGGGAGCATCAGCCCCAGCATTTT	CASSESGEHQPQHF
TRBV5-1	15	.	TRBJ1-4	.	TGCGCCAGCAGCTTGGTGGGGGCCTCTAATGAAAAACTGTTTTTT	CASSLVGASNEKLFF
TRBV2	15	.	TRBJ1-5	TRBD1	TGTGCCAGCAGGGGGACAGGGTCGGGCAATCAGCCCCAGCATTTT	CASRGTGSGNQPQHF
TRBV29-1	15	.	TRBJ1-3	.	TGCAGCGTGGTTTTTAACGGTGGCTCTGGAAACACCATATATTTT	CSVVFNGGSGNTIYF
TRBV9	17	few	TRBJ1-3	.	TGTGCCAGCAGCGTAGAACTAGTCCGGCTCTCTGGAAACACCATATATTTT	CASSVELVRLSGNTIYF
TRBV6-4	13	medium-sized	TRBJ2-3	.	TGTGCCAGCAGTGACTCGGGAGTGGATACGCAGTATTTT	CASSDSGVDTQYF
TRBV7-8	15	once	TRBJ2-5	.	TGTGCCAGCAGCTTAAGGAGCGGGCTGGGGGAGACCCAGTACTTC	CASSLRSGLGETQYF
TRBV10-3	14	.	TRBJ2-2	TRBD1	TGTGCCTCGTCTCGGGACAGGGACCCCGGGGAGCTGTTTTTT	CASSRDRDPGELFF
TRBV14	16	.	TRBJ2-3	TRBD2	TGTGCCAGCAGCCTCTCCGGGGGGGCCAACACAGATACGCAGTATTTT	CASSLSGGANTDTQYF
TRBV10-3	12	.	TRBJ2-3	.	TGTGCCATCAGTGAACGAGGGGATACGCAGTATTTT	CAISERGDTQYF
TRBV7-8	14	.	TRBJ2-1	.	TGTGCCAGCAGCTTAGTTGCGGATTACAATGAGCAGTTCTTC	CASSLVADYNEQFF
TRBV5-6	13	.	TRBJ1-1	.	TGTGCCAGCAGCTTGTCAGGCCCCACTGAAGCTTTCTTT	CASSLSGPTEAFF
TRBV13	14	.	TRBJ1-1	.	TGTGCCAGCAGCTTAGGTGGCGGGGACACTGAAGCTTTCTTT	CASSLGGGDTEAFF
TRBV4-3	15	few	TRBJ2-7	.	TGCGCCAGCAGCCAAGAAGAGGGAAGCTCCTACGAGCAGTACTTC	CASSQEEGSSYEQYF
TRBV15	13	.	TRBJ1-1	.	TGTGCCACCGCAGTGGACAGTGTAGCTGAAGCTTTCTTT	CATAVDSVAEAFF
TRBV5-1	14	.	TRBJ2-5	.	TGCGCCAGCAGCTTGATGGGCCAGCAAGAGACCCAGTACTTC	CASSLMGQQETQYF
TRBV5-1	13	.	TRBJ1-1	TRBD1	TGCGCCAGCAGCCTGGGACAGGATTATGAAGCTTTCTTT	CASSLGQDYEAFF
TRBV27	15	.	TRBJ1-1	.	TGTGCCAGCAGTTTATATTCAGGTCTGAACACTGAAGCTTTCTTT	CASSLYSGLNTEAFF
TRBV10-3	15	.	TRBJ2-7	TRBD2	TGTGCCATCAGCGGGCCGGGCGGGGGGGCCTACGAGCAGTACTTC	CAISGPGGGAYEQYF